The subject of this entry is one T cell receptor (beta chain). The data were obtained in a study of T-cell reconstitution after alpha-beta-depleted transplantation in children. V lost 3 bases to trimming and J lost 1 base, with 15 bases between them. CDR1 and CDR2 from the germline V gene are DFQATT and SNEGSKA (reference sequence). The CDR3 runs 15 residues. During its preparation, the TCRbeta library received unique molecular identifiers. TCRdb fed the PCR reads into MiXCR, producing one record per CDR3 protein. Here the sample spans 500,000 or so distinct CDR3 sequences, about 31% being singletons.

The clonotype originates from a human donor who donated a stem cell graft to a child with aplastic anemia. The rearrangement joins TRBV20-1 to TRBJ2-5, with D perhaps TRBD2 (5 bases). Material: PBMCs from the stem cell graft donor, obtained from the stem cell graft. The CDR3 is CSARWFGAAQETQYF. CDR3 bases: TGCAGTGCTAGGTGGTTCGGAGCGGCCCAAGAGACCCAGTACTTC.